The present T cell receptor beta chain was sequenced within a study of blood T cell repertoires in COVID-19. Study-level information: Collection of acute and convalescent COVID-19 samples took place in the United States, Italy and Spain.

V trimming: 4 bases; J trimming: 3 bases; junction bases outside the gene matches: 2. Germline V lookup: CDR1 SGHVS, CDR2 FNYEAQ. This CDR3 contains 14 residues. Concerning this clone: The same CDR3 also results from other DNA sequences found in this sample.

Assay: immunoSEQ multiplex PCR; the TCRdb copy retains only in-frame clones and omits some. The repertoire has some 230,000 clones, 80% to 90% of them found once; the top ten carry around 3.2%. The cohort comprised adults aged 18 to 89 years residing in under 25 US areas. Cohorts were determined from participant-reported clinical history. V is TRBV7-6 and J is TRBJ2-3; 9 bases are shared with TRBD1. The sequence derives from a young woman in a cohort exposed to, infected with or recovered from COVID-19 (not recorded which). Sequencing was carried out using PBMCs or T cells enriched from blood (not recorded which). CDR3 region: CASSSGQGTDTQYF. The DNA of the CDR3 is TGTGCCAGCAGCTCCGGACAGGGGACAGATACGCAGTATTTT.